This TCR beta chain originates from a study of blood T cell repertoires in COVID-19. Study summary: The origin of the acute and convalescent COVID-19 samples was the United States, Italy and Spain. T cells, B-cell-depleted T cells, or PBMCs provided the cDNA or gDNA that served as material.

Germline V gene sequence: CDR1 MNHEY, CDR2 SMNVEV (reference sequence). V was shortened by 6 bases and J by 3 bases, with 9 bases between the two germline ends. CDR3 length equals 13 residues. In the authors' methods: The authors estimated nucleated cell counts from reference gene primer amplification. Method: immunoSEQ multiplex PCR; TCRdb's copy keeps in-frame clones and lacks some. From that table come the V and J calls and clone size; the DNA was used to work out D and trimming. The table has 140,000 or so clones, 79% seen once; the top ten hold about 9%. V and J are TRBV27 and TRBJ1-5; D is perhaps TRBD1 (5 bases). The material sequenced was peripheral blood. This sequence originates from a middle-aged man with active or convalescent COVID-19. The CDR3 is CASSGGNNQPQHF. The CDR3, as DNA: TGTGCCAGCAGCGGGGGGAACAATCAGCCCCAGCATTTT.